This T cell receptor beta chain appears in the sequencing data of a study of memory CD4+ T cells and cytomegalovirus serostatus. Notes on the study in general: The CMV-associated TCR signature appears largely within the CD4+ memory repertoire. Median bootstrapped AUC for CMV status was about 0.94 originally, less than 0.92 US-trained.

V shed 3 bases and J shed 7 bases, with 9 bases lying between them. CDR1 and CDR2 (germline): KGHSH, LQKENI. The CDR3 totals 13 residues. Method: immunoSEQ multiplex PCR; TCRdb's copy keeps in-frame clones and lacks some. The sample lists some 54,000 clones, around 80% occurring once. As concerns this clone: Its specificity is not known.

The sort gate was single viable CD3+CD4+CD8-CD45RO+ cells for memory CD4+ T cells. Serum IgG to CMV pp150, pp28, p38 and p52 defined serostatus. CD4+ T cells were isolated by positive magnetic selection. The chain recombines TRBV18 with TRBJ1-4; no clear D gene. Sequenced input: memory CD4+ T cells from blood. The TCR comes from an adult in good health and CMV-seropositive. CDR3 loop: CASSPRGREKLFF. The CDR3 nucleotides are TGTGCCAGCTCACCCCGCGGACGTGAAAAACTGTTTTTT.